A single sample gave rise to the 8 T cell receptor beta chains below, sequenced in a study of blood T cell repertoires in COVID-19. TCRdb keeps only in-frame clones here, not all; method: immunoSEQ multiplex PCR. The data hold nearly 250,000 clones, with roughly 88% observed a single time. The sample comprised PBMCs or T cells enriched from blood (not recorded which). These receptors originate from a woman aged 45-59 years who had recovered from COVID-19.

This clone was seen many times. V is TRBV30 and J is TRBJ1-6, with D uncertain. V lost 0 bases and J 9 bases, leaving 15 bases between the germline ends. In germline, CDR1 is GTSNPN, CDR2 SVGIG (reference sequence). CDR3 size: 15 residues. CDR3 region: CAWSVLRPRGSPLHF. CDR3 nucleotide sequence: TGTGCCTGGAGTGTACTAAGGCCAAGAGGTTCACCCCTCCACTTT.

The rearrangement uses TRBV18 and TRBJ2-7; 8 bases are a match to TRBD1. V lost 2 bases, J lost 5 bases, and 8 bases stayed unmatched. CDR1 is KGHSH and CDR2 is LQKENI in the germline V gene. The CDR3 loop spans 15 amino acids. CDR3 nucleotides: TGTGCCAGCTCACCAGCGGCAGGGGGCATGAACGAGCAGTACTTC. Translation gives CASSPAAGGMNEQYF.

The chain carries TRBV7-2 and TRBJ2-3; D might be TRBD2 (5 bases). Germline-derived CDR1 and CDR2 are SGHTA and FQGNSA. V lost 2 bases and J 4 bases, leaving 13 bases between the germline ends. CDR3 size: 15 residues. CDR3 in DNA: TGTGCCAGCAGCTTAAAAGGGTGGGAGTCAGATACGCAGTATTTT. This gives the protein CASSLKGWESDTQYF.

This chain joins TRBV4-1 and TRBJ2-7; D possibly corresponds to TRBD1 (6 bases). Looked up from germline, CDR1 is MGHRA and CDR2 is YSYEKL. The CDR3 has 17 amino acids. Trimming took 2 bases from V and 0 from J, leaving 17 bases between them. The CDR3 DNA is TGCGCCAGCAGCCAAAAAGCGGCCAGGGGTAACTCCTACGAGCAGTACTTC. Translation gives CASSQKAARGNSYEQYF.

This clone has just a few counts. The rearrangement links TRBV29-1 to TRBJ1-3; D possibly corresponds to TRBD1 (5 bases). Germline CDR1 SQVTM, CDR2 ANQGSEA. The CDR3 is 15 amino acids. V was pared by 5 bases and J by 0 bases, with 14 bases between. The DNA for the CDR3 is TGCAGCGTTTACACGGGACTCACCTCTGGAAACACCATATATTTT. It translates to CSVYTGLTSGNTIYF. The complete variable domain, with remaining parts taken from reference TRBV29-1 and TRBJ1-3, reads SAVISQKPSRDICQRGTSLTIQCQVDSQVTMMFWYRQQPGQSLTLIATANQGSEATYESGFVIDKFPISRPNLTFSTLTVSNMSPEDSSIYLCSVYTGLTSGNTIYFGEGSWLTVV.

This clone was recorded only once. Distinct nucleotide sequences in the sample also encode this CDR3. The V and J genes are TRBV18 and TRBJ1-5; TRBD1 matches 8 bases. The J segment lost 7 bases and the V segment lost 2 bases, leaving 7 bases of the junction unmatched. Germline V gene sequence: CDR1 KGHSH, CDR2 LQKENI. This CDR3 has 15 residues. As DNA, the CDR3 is TGTGCCAGCTCACCAGGACAGGGTGCTGGGCAGCCCCAGCATTTT. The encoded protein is CASSPGQGAGQPQHF.

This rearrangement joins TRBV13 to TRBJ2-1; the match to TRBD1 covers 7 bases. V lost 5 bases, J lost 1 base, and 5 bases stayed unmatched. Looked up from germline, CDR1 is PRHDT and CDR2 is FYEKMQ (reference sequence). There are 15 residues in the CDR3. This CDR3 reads CASSLDRRSYNEQFF. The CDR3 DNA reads TGTGCCAGCAGCCTGGACAGGCGGTCCTACAATGAGCAGTTCTTC.

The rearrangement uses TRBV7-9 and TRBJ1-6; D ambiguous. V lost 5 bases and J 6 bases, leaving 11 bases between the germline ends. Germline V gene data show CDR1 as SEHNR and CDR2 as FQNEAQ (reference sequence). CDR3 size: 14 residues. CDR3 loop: CASSPPGFNSPLHF. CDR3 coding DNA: TGTGCCAGCAGCCCCCCGGGGTTTAATTCACCCCTCCACTTT.